This TCR beta chain was recorded in a study of T cell repertoires in cytomegalovirus infection (dated by TCRdb to about 2019). With respect to the entire study: Alongside well-studied HLA-B-restricted epitopes, the peptide stimulations were aimed at recently identified HLA-C-restricted CMV epitopes, whose presentation resists viral immunomodulation. Donor HLA type was relevant to the analysis, as public TCR beta signatures indicated carriage of CMV infection together with the matching HLA type.

A few counts support this clonotype. What antigen it recognizes has not been identified. No base qualities exist here, and no much larger clone lies one base off it. TCRdb names Illumina HiSeq 1500 as the instrument used. Clones were called with MiXCR by TCRdb after fastp trimmed the public reads at Q25, and only in-frame beta chains were retained. All rows with the same CDR3 protein become a single entry with the most common DNA and genes. In all, the sample holds around 140,000 distinct CDR3 sequences, and 25% to 35% of those were seen once. In total, the top ten clones hold roughly half of the sample. The cysteine opens and the phenylalanine closes a CDR3 of 15 amino acids. Kept here is only the CDR3 DNA, which spans 45 bases and is read in frame from base 1. The germline V gene yields SGHVS for CDR1 and FNYEAQ for CDR2. Between the V and J ends, shortened by 7 bases and 2 bases respectively, the junction contains 18 bases.

The sample's treatment or condition, from its label and the paper: in vitro stimulation with specific CMV peptide epitopes to enrich CMV-specific T cells. What the study reported, not specific to this receptor: In both this cohort and an independent roughly 350-donor cohort, the cumulative frequency of public TCR beta family members distinguished carriers of CMV infection plus the relevant HLA type. The ex vivo response was dominated by HLA-C-restricted CMV-specific TCR beta clonotypes, which also provided the single most frequent clonotype in two of eight donors.

This sequence was found in a human donor in good health (CMV status not recorded). Some clones in this sample may be carry-over from other donors' samples. Sequenced here: CD8+ T cells from cultured PBMCs, sampled from culture after CMV antigen stimulation. The V gene is TRBV7-6 and the J gene is TRBJ2-7; the D gene is possibly TRBD1, with 6 bases matching. The nucleotides read TGTGCCAGCACCCAGTCCCCGGGACACCCCTACGAGCAGTACTTC. Its translation is CASTQSPGHPYEQYF.